This T cell receptor (beta chain) was recovered during a study of technical replicates of blood from a few donors. V was pared by 4 bases and J by 6 bases, with 6 bases of the junction left unmatched. The germline gives CDR1 SGHRS, CDR2 YFSETQ. This CDR3 contains 13 residues. This clone showed up just once. Generated by immunoSEQ multiplex PCR, the TCRdb table keeps only in-frame clones and is missing some. This table holds approximately 81,000 clones, approximately 95% found once. The V call is TRBV5-1, the J call TRBJ2-7; 8 bases are a match to TRBD2. The specimen sequenced was T cells isolated from PBMCs. The sequence was collected from a human donor in good health. The CDR3 sequence is CASSGVAGFEQYF. CDR3 bases: TGCGCCAGCAGCGGGGTAGCGGGATTCGAGCAGTACTTC.